The TCR beta chain described here comes from a study of CD8 T cells in ankylosing spondylitis. Study results and limitations: According to the report, clones linked to the disease were significantly enriched in matched synovial fluid samples taken from ankylosing spondylitis patients. Certain motif variants had earlier appeared in reactive arthritis synovial fluid and blood. Blood from ankylosing spondylitis patients appeared to carry a characteristic roughly eight-variant TCR beta motif. Disease-associated clonotypes exhibited CD8+ identity and were relatively infrequent in peripheral blood.

TCRdb re-analysed the 5' RACE reads in MiXCR, keeping a single row per CDR3 protein. The sample includes 80,000 to 100,000 distinct CDR3 sequences, about 8.5% of them seen just once. The CDR3 loop spans 17 amino acids. Trimming at V came to 3 bases and at J to 8 bases, leaving 11 bases not matched to a gene. Many counts were recorded for this clonotype. No antigen is known for it. This TCR came from a male donor with ankylosing spondylitis or in good health (not recorded which). The source material was blood, either unsorted or a sorted T cell fraction (not recorded which). The V call is TRBV12-3 or TRBV12-4, the J call TRBJ2-1; TRBD2 agrees at 12 bases. CDR3 residues: CASSFRSPLAGGHEQFF. As DNA, the CDR3 is TGTGCCAGCAGTTTTCGGAGCCCTCTAGCGGGAGGGCATGAGCAGTTCTTC.